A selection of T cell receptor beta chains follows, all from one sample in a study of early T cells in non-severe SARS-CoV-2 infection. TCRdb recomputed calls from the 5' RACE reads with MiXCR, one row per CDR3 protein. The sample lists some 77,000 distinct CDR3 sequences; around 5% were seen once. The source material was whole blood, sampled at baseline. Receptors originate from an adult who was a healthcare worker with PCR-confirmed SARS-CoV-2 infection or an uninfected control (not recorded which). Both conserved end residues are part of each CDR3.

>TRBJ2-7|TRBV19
CASSASSGHYEQYF
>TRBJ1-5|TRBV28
CASSLYRGSSNQPQHF
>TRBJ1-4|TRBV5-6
CASSAGEKLFF
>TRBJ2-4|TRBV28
CASKLGTGTNIQYF
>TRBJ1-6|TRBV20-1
CSAGSTGGSPLHF
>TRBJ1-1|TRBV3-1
CASSQITGVDEAFF
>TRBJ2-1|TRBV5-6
CASSQPSIEQFF
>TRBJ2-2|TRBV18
CASSPQGVNTGELFF
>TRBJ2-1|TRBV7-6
CASRSPGQAEQFF
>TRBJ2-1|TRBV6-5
CASSSRGAYNEQFF
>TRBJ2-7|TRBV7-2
CASSSLGSYEQYF
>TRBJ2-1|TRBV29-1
CSVSTSGGSYNEQFF
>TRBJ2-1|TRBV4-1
CASSRGMDEQFF
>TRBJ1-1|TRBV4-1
CASSQQGMGATEAFF
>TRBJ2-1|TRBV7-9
CASFPPGRNNEQFF
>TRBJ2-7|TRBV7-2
CASSPRRRGEQYF
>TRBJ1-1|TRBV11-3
CASSYGVEGANTEAFF
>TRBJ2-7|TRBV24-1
CATSDSYSGSSYEQYF
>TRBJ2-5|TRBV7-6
CASSLGSRGQETQYF
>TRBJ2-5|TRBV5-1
CASSSTEGWKTQYF
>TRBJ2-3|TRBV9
CASSADLWTPTQYF
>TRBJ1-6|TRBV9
CASSVGAPRLDHSPLHF
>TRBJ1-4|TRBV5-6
CASSLGTNEKLFF
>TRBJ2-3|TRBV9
CASSVDVTRRDTQYF
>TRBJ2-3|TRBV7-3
CASSLTSGHMGSTDTQYF
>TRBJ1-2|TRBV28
CASTPRAGGYTF
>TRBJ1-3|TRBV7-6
CASSRPGTGNTIYF
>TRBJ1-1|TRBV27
CASSLQILTEAFF
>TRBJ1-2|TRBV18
CASSTPLATANYGYTF
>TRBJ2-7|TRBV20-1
CSARDSGTGAHEQYF
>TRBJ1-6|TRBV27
CASRQRPGGNSPLHF
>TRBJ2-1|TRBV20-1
CSAPGLAGGEQFF
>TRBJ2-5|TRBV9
CASSVGEETQYF
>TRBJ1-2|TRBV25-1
CASSGYTGGYGYTF
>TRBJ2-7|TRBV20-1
CSAPYPKYEQYF
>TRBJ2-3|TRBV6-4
CASSDPSLAGGPDTQYF
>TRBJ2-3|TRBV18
CASSLNSGTQSTDTQYF
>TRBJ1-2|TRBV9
CASNRVNQDGYTF
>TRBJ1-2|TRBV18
CASSPTGGRDYGYTF
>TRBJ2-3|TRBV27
CASSLTGSPDTQYF
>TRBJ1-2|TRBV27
CASSPAGPIYGYTF
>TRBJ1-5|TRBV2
CASSEARWLGPQHF
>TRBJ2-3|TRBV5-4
CASSLLREYFPDTQYF
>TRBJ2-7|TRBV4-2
CASSQGTSGVYEQYF
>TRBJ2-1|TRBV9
CASSPGTLVYNEQFF
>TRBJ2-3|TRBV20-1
CSASGGGSRSDTQYF
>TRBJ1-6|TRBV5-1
CASSLGTGDLSPLHF
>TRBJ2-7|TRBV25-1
CASGVGVYEQYF
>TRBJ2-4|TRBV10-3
CAISESEGDIQYF
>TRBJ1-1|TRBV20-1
CSADHRPDTEAFF
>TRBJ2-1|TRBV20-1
CSARRGAENNEQFF